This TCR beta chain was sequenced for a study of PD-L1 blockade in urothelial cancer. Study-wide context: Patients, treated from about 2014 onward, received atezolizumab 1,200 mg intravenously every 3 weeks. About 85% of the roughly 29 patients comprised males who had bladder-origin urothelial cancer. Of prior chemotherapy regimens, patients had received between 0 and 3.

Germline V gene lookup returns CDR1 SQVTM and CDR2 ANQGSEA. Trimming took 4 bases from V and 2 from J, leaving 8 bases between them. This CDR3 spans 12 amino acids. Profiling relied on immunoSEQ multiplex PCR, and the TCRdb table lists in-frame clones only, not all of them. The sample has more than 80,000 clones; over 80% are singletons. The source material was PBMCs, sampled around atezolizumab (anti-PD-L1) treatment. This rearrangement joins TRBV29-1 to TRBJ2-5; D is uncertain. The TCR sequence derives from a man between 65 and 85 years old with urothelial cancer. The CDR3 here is CSVGPTQETQYF. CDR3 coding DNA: TGCAGCGTTGGACCGACTCAAGAGACCCAGTACTTC.